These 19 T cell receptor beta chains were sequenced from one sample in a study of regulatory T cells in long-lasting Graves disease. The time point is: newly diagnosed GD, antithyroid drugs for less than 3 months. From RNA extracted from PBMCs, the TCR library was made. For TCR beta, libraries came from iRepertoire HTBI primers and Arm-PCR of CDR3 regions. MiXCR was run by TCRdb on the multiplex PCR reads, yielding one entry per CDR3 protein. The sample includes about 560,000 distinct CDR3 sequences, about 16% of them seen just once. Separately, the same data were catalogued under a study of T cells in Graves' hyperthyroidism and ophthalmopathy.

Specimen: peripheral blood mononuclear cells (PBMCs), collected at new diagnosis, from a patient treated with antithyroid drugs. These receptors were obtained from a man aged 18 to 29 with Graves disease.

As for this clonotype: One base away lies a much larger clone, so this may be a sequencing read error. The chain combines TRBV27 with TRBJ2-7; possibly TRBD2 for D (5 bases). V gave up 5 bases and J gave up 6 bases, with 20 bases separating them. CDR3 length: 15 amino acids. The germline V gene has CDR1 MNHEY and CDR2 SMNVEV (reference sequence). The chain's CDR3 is CASSRRRTAAGEQYF. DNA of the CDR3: TGTGCCAGCAGTCGCCGGCGGACTGCGGCCGGCGAGCAGTACTTC.

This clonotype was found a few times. This CDR3 is CASSPDPGAGEKLFF. CDR3 DNA sequence: TGTGCCAGCAGCCCGGATCCTGGGGCGGGTGAAAAACTGTTTTTT. The chain carries TRBV5-4 and TRBJ1-4, with D tentatively TRBD1 (5 bases). Germline assignment: CDR1 SGHNT and CDR2 YYREEE (reference sequence). The CDR3 is made up of 15 amino acids. V lost 4 bases, J lost 7 bases, and 17 bases lay in between.

For the CDR3, the DNA is TGTGCCAGCAGCTGGGGGCCGGGACGCCTGAACACCGGGGAGCTGTTTTTT. It translates to CASSWGPGRLNTGELFF. The rearrangement links TRBV7-3 to TRBJ2-2; maybe TRBD1 (6 bases). Deletions cut 4 bases from V and 1 base from J, with 16 bases between. The CDR3 covers 17 residues. Germline CDR1 reads SGHTA; CDR2 reads FQGTGA.

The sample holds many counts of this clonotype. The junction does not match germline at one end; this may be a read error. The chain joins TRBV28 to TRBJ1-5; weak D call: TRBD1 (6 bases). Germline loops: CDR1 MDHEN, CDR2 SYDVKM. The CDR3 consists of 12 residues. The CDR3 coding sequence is TGTGCCAGCAGTTCCCTAGGAGGGGGGACACCTTTT. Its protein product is CASSSLGGGTPF.

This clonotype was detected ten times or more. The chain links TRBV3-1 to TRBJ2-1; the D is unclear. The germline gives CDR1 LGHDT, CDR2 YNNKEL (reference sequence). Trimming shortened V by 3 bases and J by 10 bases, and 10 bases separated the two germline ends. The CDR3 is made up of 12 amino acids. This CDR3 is CASSHTGEEQFF. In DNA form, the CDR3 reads TGTGCCAGCAGCCATACGGGCGAGGAGCAGTTCTTC.

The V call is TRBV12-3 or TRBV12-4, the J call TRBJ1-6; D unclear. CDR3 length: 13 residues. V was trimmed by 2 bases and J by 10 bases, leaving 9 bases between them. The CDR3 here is CASSLNPSSPLHF. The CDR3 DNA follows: TGTGCCAGCAGTTTAAACCCCAGCTCACCCCTCCACTTT.

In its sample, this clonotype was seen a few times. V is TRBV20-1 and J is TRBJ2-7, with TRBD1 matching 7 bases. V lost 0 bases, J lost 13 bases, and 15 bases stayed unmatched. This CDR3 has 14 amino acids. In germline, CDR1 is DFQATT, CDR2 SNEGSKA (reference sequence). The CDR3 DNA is TGCAGTGCTAGAGATCCAGGGGGTAAAGGGTGGGTTTACTTC. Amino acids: CSARDPGGKGWVYF.

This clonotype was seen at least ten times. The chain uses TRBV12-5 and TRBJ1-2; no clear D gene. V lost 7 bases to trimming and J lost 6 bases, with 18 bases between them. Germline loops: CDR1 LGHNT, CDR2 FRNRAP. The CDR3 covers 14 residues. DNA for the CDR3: TGTGCTAGTGCCGAGGACGTCCGAGTCGATGGCTACACCTTC. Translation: CASAEDVRVDGYTF.

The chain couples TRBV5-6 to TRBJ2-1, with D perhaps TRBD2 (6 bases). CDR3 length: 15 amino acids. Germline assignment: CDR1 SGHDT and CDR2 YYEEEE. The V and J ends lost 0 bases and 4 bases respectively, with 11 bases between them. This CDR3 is CASSLGAGFYNEQFF. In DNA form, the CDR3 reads TGTGCCAGCAGCTTGGGCGCGGGGTTTTACAATGAGCAGTTCTTC.

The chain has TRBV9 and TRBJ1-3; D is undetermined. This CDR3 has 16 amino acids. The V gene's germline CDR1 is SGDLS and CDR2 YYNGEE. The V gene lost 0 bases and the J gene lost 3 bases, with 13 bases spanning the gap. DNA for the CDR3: TGTGCCAGCAGCGTAGATCCGCGGGAAGATGGAAACACCATATATTTT. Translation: CASSVDPREDGNTIYF.

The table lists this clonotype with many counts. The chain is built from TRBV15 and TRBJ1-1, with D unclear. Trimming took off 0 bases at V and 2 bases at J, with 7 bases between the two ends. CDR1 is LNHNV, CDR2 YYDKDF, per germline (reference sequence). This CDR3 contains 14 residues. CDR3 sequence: CATSRDPGNTEAFF. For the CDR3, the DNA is TGTGCCACCAGCAGAGATCCGGGAAACACTGAAGCTTTCTTT. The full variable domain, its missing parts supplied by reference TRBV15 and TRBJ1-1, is DAMVIQNPRYQVTQFGKPVTLSCSQTLNHNVMYWYQQKSSQAPKLLFHYYDKDFNNEADTPDNFQSRRPNTSFCFLDIRSPGLGDTAMYLCATSRDPGNTEAFFGQGTRLTVV.

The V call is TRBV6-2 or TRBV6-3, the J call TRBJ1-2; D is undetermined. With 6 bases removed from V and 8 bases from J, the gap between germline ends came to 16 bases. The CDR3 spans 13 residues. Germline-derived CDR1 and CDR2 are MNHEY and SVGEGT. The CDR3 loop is CASSDNWGGGYTF. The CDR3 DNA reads TGTGCCAGCAGCGATAACTGGGGAGGCGGCTACACCTTC.

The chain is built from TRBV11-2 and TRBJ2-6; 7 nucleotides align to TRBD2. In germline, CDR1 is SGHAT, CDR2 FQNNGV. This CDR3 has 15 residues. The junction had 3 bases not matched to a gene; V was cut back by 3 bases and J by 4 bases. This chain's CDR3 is CASSFAGAGANVLTF. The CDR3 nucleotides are TGTGCCAGCAGCTTCGCGGGAGCCGGGGCCAACGTCCTGACTTTC.

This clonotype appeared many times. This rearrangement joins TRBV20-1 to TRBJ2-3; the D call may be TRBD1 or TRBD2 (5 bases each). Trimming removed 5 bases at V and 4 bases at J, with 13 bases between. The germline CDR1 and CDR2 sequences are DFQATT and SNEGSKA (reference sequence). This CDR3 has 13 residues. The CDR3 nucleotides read TGCAGTGCTCGGGCAGGGAGACCAGATACGCAGTATTTT. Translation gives CSARAGRPDTQYF.

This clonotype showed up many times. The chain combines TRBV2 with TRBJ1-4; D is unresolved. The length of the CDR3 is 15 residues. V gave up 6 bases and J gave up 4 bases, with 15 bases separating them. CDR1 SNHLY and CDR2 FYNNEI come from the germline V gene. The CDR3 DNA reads TGTGCCAGCAGAATAAACACCCGGGATAATGAAAAACTGTTTTTT. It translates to CASRINTRDNEKLFF. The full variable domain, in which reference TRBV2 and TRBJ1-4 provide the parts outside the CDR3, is EPEVTQTPSHQVTQMGQEVILRCVPISNHLYFYWYRQILGQKVEFLVSFYNNEISEKSEIFDDQFSVERPDGSNFTLKIRSTKLEDSAMYFCASRINTRDNEKLFFGSGTQLSVL.

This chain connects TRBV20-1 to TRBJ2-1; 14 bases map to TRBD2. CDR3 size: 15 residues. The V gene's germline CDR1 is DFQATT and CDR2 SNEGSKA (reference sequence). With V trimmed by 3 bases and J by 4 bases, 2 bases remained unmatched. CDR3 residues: CSASGLAGGYNEQFF. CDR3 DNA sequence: TGCAGTGCTAGTGGACTAGCGGGAGGTTACAATGAGCAGTTCTTC.

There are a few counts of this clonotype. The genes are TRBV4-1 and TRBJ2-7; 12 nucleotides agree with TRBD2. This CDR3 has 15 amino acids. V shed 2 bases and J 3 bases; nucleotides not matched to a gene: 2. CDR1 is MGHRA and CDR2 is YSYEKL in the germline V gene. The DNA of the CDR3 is TGCGCCAGCAGCCAAAGGACTAGCGGGAACTACGAGCAGTACTTC. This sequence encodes CASSQRTSGNYEQYF.

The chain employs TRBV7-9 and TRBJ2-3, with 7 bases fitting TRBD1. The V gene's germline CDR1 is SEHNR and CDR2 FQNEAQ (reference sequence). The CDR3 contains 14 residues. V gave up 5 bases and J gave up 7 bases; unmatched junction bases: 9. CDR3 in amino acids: CASSLETGMHTQYF. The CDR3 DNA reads TGTGCCAGCAGCCTCGAGACAGGGATGCATACGCAGTATTTT.

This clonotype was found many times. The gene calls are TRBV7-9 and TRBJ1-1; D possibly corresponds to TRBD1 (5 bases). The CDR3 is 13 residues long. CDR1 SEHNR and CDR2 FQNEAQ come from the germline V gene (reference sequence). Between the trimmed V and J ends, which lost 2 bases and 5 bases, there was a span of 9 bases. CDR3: CASSLQTATEAFF. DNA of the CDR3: TGTGCCAGCAGCTTACAGACAGCAACTGAAGCTTTCTTT.